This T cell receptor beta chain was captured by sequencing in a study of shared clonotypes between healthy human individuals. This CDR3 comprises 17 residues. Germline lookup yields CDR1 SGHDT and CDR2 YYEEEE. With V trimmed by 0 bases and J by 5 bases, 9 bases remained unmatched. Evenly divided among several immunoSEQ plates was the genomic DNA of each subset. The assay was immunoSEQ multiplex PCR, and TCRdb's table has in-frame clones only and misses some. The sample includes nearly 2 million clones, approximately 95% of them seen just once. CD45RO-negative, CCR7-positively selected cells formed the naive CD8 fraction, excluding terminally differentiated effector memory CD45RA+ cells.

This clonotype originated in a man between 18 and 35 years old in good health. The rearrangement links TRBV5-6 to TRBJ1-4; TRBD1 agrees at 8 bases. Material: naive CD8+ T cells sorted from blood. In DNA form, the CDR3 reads TGTGCCAGCAGCTTGGGGGCAGGGGGCTCGATAAATGAAAAACTGTTTTTT. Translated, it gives CASSLGAGGSINEKLFF.